These T cell receptor beta chains were read from a single sample in a study of blood T cell repertoires in COVID-19. Data came from immunoSEQ multiplex PCR; TCRdb stores just in-frame clones and leaves some out. The sample lists fewer than 250,000 clones; about 80% were seen once. What was sequenced was PBMCs or T cells enriched from blood (not recorded which). Source of these receptors: a woman in her forties or fifties who had been exposed to COVID-19. The conserved cysteine and the conserved F or W are not part of the CDR3 here. The D gene is left open where the match is weak. The size field is filled for only some rows; it gives once, few, many or a size class.

J gene: TRBJ2-1; V gene: TRBV3-1/TRBV3-2; clone size: .; D gene: .; CDR3 protein: ASSQDPGVHNEQF
J gene: TRBJ1-1; V gene: TRBV7-9; clone size: .; D gene: .; CDR3 protein: ASSLMPDTEAF
J gene: TRBJ1-2; V gene: TRBV4-1; clone size: .; D gene: TRBD1; CDR3 protein: ASSQGDRDDYGYT
J gene: TRBJ2-5; V gene: TRBV7-9; clone size: .; D gene: .; CDR3 protein: ASSSGVGTQY
J gene: TRBJ1-2; V gene: TRBV7-8; clone size: once; D gene: .; CDR3 protein: ASSLGPENYGYT
J gene: TRBJ2-1; V gene: TRBV29-1; clone size: .; D gene: .; CDR3 protein: SALPRLFYNEQF
J gene: TRBJ1-2; V gene: TRBV6-5; clone size: once; D gene: .; CDR3 protein: ASSYGGQGYGYT
J gene: TRBJ2-3; V gene: TRBV18; clone size: .; D gene: TRBD2; CDR3 protein: ASSQRTSGGAGDTQY
J gene: TRBJ1-5; V gene: TRBV19; clone size: .; D gene: TRBD1; CDR3 protein: ASSKDRVMNQPQH
J gene: TRBJ1-2; V gene: TRBV4-3; clone size: .; D gene: .; CDR3 protein: ASSQEALADGYT
J gene: TRBJ2-7; V gene: TRBV5-4; clone size: .; D gene: TRBD1; CDR3 protein: ASSYDRGRTYEQY
J gene: TRBJ2-7; V gene: TRBV2; clone size: .; D gene: TRBD1; CDR3 protein: ASKGRDRGYEQY
J gene: TRBJ1-3; V gene: TRBV9; clone size: .; D gene: TRBD1; CDR3 protein: ASSFREGALASGNTIY
J gene: TRBJ2-1; V gene: TRBV5-1; clone size: .; D gene: .; CDR3 protein: ASSFIPGRPTEQF
J gene: TRBJ2-2; V gene: TRBV5-1; clone size: .; D gene: .; CDR3 protein: ASSLDRAPGELF
J gene: TRBJ2-3; V gene: TRBV7-9; clone size: .; D gene: TRBD2; CDR3 protein: ASRSSSGGATDTQY
J gene: TRBJ1-5; V gene: TRBV19; clone size: .; D gene: TRBD1; CDR3 protein: ASSILDRGKSQPQH
J gene: TRBJ1-2; V gene: TRBV7-2; clone size: .; D gene: .; CDR3 protein: ASSLAYGYT
J gene: TRBJ2-1; V gene: TRBV5-8; clone size: .; D gene: TRBD1; CDR3 protein: ASSLDRDTYNEQF
J gene: TRBJ2-6; V gene: TRBV7-9; clone size: .; D gene: TRBD1; CDR3 protein: ASSGEQGAGANVLT
J gene: TRBJ1-2; V gene: TRBV11-2; clone size: .; D gene: .; CDR3 protein: ASSLRPTGRMGHYGYT
J gene: TRBJ2-5; V gene: TRBV25-1; clone size: .; D gene: .; CDR3 protein: ASSPSAAETQY
J gene: TRBJ1-2; V gene: TRBV12-3/TRBV12-4; clone size: .; D gene: .; CDR3 protein: ASSRTANYGYT
J gene: TRBJ2-5; V gene: TRBV7-9; clone size: .; D gene: .; CDR3 protein: ASSFIGGQETQY
J gene: TRBJ2-1; V gene: TRBV7-9; clone size: once; D gene: .; CDR3 protein: ASSLGANEQF
J gene: TRBJ1-1; V gene: TRBV6-4; clone size: once; D gene: TRBD1; CDR3 protein: ASSATGRGTEAF
J gene: TRBJ2-3; V gene: TRBV7-3; clone size: many; D gene: TRBD2; CDR3 protein: ASSLEVGRADTQY
J gene: TRBJ1-1; V gene: TRBV5-1; clone size: .; D gene: TRBD1; CDR3 protein: ASSLIPQGRAF
J gene: TRBJ1-2; V gene: TRBV9; clone size: .; D gene: TRBD1; CDR3 protein: ASSREQGAYGYT
J gene: TRBJ1-4; V gene: TRBV20-1; clone size: .; D gene: .; CDR3 protein: SASLMRSSEKLF
J gene: TRBJ2-3; V gene: TRBV14; clone size: .; D gene: .; CDR3 protein: ASSQDRGTQY
J gene: TRBJ2-3; V gene: TRBV19; clone size: .; D gene: TRBD2; CDR3 protein: ASSMASGGASTDTQY
J gene: TRBJ2-4; V gene: TRBV19; clone size: .; D gene: .; CDR3 protein: ASSSRNIQY
J gene: TRBJ2-3; V gene: TRBV6-2/TRBV6-3; clone size: .; D gene: .; CDR3 protein: ASTYSGGLRGSQY
J gene: TRBJ1-2; V gene: TRBV5-6; clone size: .; D gene: .; CDR3 protein: ASSLGGPGSYGYT
J gene: TRBJ2-2; V gene: TRBV19; clone size: .; D gene: .; CDR3 protein: ASKSRSGELF
J gene: TRBJ1-5; V gene: TRBV20-1; clone size: few; D gene: .; CDR3 protein: SASLLGAARNQPQH
J gene: TRBJ1-2; V gene: TRBV25-1; clone size: .; D gene: .; CDR3 protein: ASSHGEGYGYT
J gene: TRBJ1-5; V gene: TRBV28; clone size: .; D gene: .; CDR3 protein: ASNSPFNQPQH
J gene: TRBJ2-3; V gene: TRBV5-1; clone size: .; D gene: TRBD2; CDR3 protein: ASTSGGLGTQY
J gene: TRBJ2-7; V gene: TRBV19; clone size: .; D gene: .; CDR3 protein: ASSIPNSYEQY
J gene: TRBJ2-7; V gene: TRBV5-1; clone size: .; D gene: .; CDR3 protein: ASSSRDNHQY
J gene: TRBJ1-3; V gene: TRBV6-5; clone size: .; D gene: TRBD1; CDR3 protein: ATLLGTVGNTIY
J gene: TRBJ1-2; V gene: TRBV28; clone size: .; D gene: .; CDR3 protein: ASSLFPRGRALYGYT
J gene: TRBJ2-1; V gene: TRBV9; clone size: .; D gene: TRBD2; CDR3 protein: ASSVGGSGYNEQF
J gene: TRBJ2-1; V gene: TRBV5-4; clone size: .; D gene: TRBD2; CDR3 protein: ASSRGGRGPYNEQF
J gene: TRBJ2-3; V gene: TRBV6-1; clone size: .; D gene: TRBD2; CDR3 protein: ASSEGGGGGADTQY
J gene: TRBJ2-3; V gene: TRBV7-2; clone size: .; D gene: TRBD2; CDR3 protein: ASSFGTSGGGV
J gene: TRBJ2-1; V gene: TRBV3-1/TRBV3-2; clone size: .; D gene: .; CDR3 protein: ASSQDPRRGHNEQF